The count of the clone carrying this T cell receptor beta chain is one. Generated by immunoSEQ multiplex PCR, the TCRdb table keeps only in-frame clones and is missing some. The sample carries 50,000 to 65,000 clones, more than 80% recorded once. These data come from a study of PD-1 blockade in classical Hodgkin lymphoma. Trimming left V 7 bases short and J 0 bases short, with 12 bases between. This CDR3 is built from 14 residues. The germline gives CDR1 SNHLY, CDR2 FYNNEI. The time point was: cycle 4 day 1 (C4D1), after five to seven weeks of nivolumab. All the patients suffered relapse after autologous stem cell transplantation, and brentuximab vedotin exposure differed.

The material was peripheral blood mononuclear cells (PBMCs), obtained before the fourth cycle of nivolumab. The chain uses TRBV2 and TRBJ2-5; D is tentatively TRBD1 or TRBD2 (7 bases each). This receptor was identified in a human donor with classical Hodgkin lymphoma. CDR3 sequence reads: CASKAGGDQETQYF. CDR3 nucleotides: TGTGCCAGCAAGGCAGGGGGGGACCAAGAGACCCAGTACTTC.